A single sample gave rise to the 25 T cell receptor beta chains below, sequenced in a study of cytotoxic CD8 clonotypes in ibrutinib-treated CLL. Generated by immunoSEQ multiplex PCR, the TCRdb table keeps only in-frame clones and is missing some. The data contain about 180,000 clones, 84% of them singletons. The specimen comprised PBMCs, sampled after 24 months of ibrutinib treatment. Receptor source: a human donor with chronic lymphocytic leukemia.

V usage is TRBV11-2 and J usage is TRBJ1-3; D unresolved. This CDR3 contains 16 residues. The V and J ends lost 1 base and 2 bases respectively, with 12 bases between them. Per the germline V gene, CDR1 is SGHAT and CDR2 is FQNNGV. DNA for the CDR3: TGTGCCAGCAGCTTAGGGGGTTGGCGGCCTGGAAACACCATATATTTT. It yields the protein CASSLGGWRPGNTIYF.

This clone was detected a few times. The chain combines TRBV27 with TRBJ1-1, with TRBD1 as a possible D gene (5 bases). Germline CDR1 MNHEY, CDR2 SMNVEV (reference sequence). The CDR3 consists of 15 residues. Trimming pared 3 bases from V and 1 base from J, leaving 12 bases between. CDR3 DNA: TGTGCCAGCAGTTTTCAGGGCTATTCGAACACTGAAGCTTTCTTT. Translating it yields CASSFQGYSNTEAFF.

The gene calls are TRBV5-8 and TRBJ1-2, with D tentatively TRBD1 (6 bases). V was pared by 3 bases and J by 6 bases, with 18 bases between. CDR1 is SGHTS and CDR2 is YDEGEE in the germline V gene. The CDR3 length is 15 residues. The CDR3 sequence is CASSSWWGRPNGYTF. CDR3 DNA: TGTGCCAGCAGCTCGTGGTGGGGGCGCCCCAATGGCTACACCTTC. The full variable domain, in which reference TRBV5-8 and TRBJ1-2 provide the parts outside the CDR3, is EAGVTQSPTHLIKTRGQQATLRCSPISGHTSVYWYQQALGLGLQFLLWYDEGEERNRGNFPPRFSGRQFPNYSSELNVNALELEDSALYLCASSSWWGRPNGYTFGSGTRLTVV.

The rearrangement joins TRBV19 to TRBJ2-1, with 8 bases aligning to TRBD2. The V gene end was trimmed by 3 bases and the J gene end by 4 bases; junction bases not matched to a gene: 5. From germline, CDR1 is LNHDA and CDR2 SQIVND (reference sequence). The CDR3 covers 15 residues. CDR3 bases: TGTGCCAGTAGTATTTCGGCGGGGGGATACAATGAGCAGTTCTTC. Amino acids: CASSISAGGYNEQFF.

This chain uses TRBV6-5 with TRBJ2-7, with D possibly matching TRBD1 (5 bases). Per the germline V gene, CDR1 is MNHEY and CDR2 is SVGAGI. The CDR3 sequence is 14 residues long. Trimming cost V 6 bases and J 1 base, with 13 bases left between them. The CDR3 sequence is CASRPHRQSYEQYF. The CDR3 DNA sequence: TGTGCCAGCAGACCCCATAGACAGTCCTACGAGCAGTACTTC.

The gene calls are TRBV5-1 and TRBJ1-5, with D maybe TRBD1 (5 bases). The CDR3 has 15 amino acids. The V gene's germline CDR1 is SGHRS and CDR2 YFSETQ. Trimming stripped 4 bases from V and 0 bases from J, with 11 bases between. The CDR3 spells CASSLLGDSNQPQHF. The CDR3 nucleotides read TGCGCCAGCAGCCTGCTGGGGGATAGCAATCAGCCCCAGCATTTT. The full variable domain, in which reference TRBV5-1 and TRBJ1-5 provide the parts outside the CDR3, is KAGVTQTPRYLIKTRGQQVTLSCSPISGHRSVSWYQQTPGQGLQFLFEYFSETQRNKGNFPGRFSGRQFSNSRSEMNVSTLELGDSALYLCASSLLGDSNQPQHFGDGTRLSIL.

This chain links TRBV4-1 with TRBJ1-2; D call uncertain. V shed 1 base and J shed 4 bases, with 7 bases lying between them. Germline V gene sequence: CDR1 MGHRA, CDR2 YSYEKL. The CDR3 sequence is 13 residues long. The CDR3 DNA follows: TGCGCCAGCAGCCAAGCAGGATTCTATGGCTACACCTTC. Encoded protein: CASSQAGFYGYTF.

The chain joins TRBV28 to TRBJ1-1, with 7 bases aligning to TRBD1. Germline CDR1 is MDHEN and CDR2 is SYDVKM. After removal of 6 bases from V and 6 bases from J, the junction contained 13 bases not matched to a gene. This CDR3 spans 15 amino acids. The CDR3 is CASRKYRGIFSEAFF. In nucleotides, the CDR3 is TGTGCCAGCAGAAAATACAGGGGAATTTTTTCTGAAGCTTTCTTT.

The table lists this clone with many counts. The chain employs TRBV6-1 and TRBJ1-5, with 7 positions matching TRBD1. Trimming took 6 bases from V and 4 from J; bases not matched to a gene: 9. Germline V gives CDR1 MNHNS, CDR2 SASEGT. The CDR3 totals 15 residues. Here the CDR3 reads CASSDGQATNQPQHF. As DNA, the CDR3 is TGTGCCAGCAGCGATGGACAGGCGACTAATCAGCCCCAGCATTTT.

V usage is TRBV28 and J usage is TRBJ2-2, with a weak D call TRBD1 (5 bases). The V gene lost 10 bases and the J gene lost 5 bases, with 11 bases spanning the gap. Germline lookup yields CDR1 MDHEN and CDR2 SYDVKM. CDR3 length: 12 amino acids. Written as DNA, the CDR3 is TGTGCCACGGACACTACTACCGGGGAGCTGTTTTTT. It translates to CATDTTTGELFF.

For the CDR3, the DNA is TGTGCCAGTAGTATTCAAAACGAGCAGTACTTC. Translated: CASSIQNEQYF. The chain employs TRBV19 and TRBJ2-7; D is ambiguous. This CDR3 has 11 residues. Trimming took off 3 bases at V and 5 bases at J, with 5 bases between the two ends. Per germline, CDR1 LNHDA and CDR2 SQIVND (reference sequence).

This chain connects TRBV18 to TRBJ2-7; 11 nucleotides match TRBD1. The trim removed 3 bases at V and 5 bases at J, leaving 3 bases unmatched. The germline CDR1 and CDR2 sequences are KGHSH and LQKENI. The CDR3 extends over 14 amino acids. The CDR3 sequence is CASSPGTGGDEQYF. The CDR3, as DNA: TGTGCCAGCTCACCCGGGACAGGGGGTGACGAGCAGTACTTC.

This clone occurred once. The chain links TRBV7-3 to TRBJ1-1; 7 bases line up with TRBD1. Germline V lookup: CDR1 SGHTA, CDR2 FQGTGA. This CDR3 is 18 amino acids long. V was pared by 3 bases and J by 3 bases, with 16 bases of the junction left unmatched. CDR3 region: CASSLGRDRRGSDTEAFF. The CDR3 nucleotides are TGTGCCAGCAGCTTGGGACGGGACAGAAGGGGGAGTGACACTGAAGCTTTCTTT.

V gene TRBV2 combines with J gene TRBJ2-1, with 12 bases matching TRBD2. Trimming cost V 6 bases and J 0 bases; bases outside gene matches: 6. Per the germline V gene, CDR1 is SNHLY and CDR2 is FYNNEI. CDR3 length equals 17 residues. CDR3 DNA sequence: TGTGCCAGCAGGCTAGCGGGAGGGATGAGCTCCTACAATGAGCAGTTCTTC. Translation gives CASRLAGGMSSYNEQFF. Combining the CDR3 with reference TRBV2 and TRBJ2-1 gives the whole variable domain EPEVTQTPSHQVTQMGQEVILRCVPISNHLYFYWYRQILGQKVEFLVSFYNNEISEKSEIFDDQFSVERPDGSNFTLKIRSTKLEDSAMYFCASRLAGGMSSYNEQFFGPGTRLTVL.

The chain is built from TRBV5-6 and TRBJ2-5; D is ambiguous. This CDR3 comprises 11 residues. Germline values: CDR1 SGHDT, CDR2 YYEEEE. Trimming left V 3 bases short and J 8 bases short, with 8 bases between. The CDR3 reads CASSYESTQYF. As DNA, the CDR3 is TGTGCCAGCAGCTACGAATCTACCCAGTACTTC. The full variable domain, its missing parts supplied by reference TRBV5-6 and TRBJ2-5, is DAGVTQSPTHLIKTRGQQVTLRCSPKSGHDTVSWYQQALGQGPQFIFQYYEEEERQRGNFPDRFSGHQFPNYSSELNVNALLLGDSALYLCASSYESTQYFGPGTRLLVL.

The chain links TRBV9 to TRBJ1-2; no reliable D call. This CDR3 is built from 15 residues. Trimming took off 1 base at V and 0 bases at J, with 10 bases between the two ends. Germline V lookup: CDR1 SGDLS, CDR2 YYNGEE. In nucleotides, the CDR3 is TGTGCCAGCAGCGTATCCCCCCTCGCTAACTATGGCTACACCTTC. Encoded protein: CASSVSPLANYGYTF.

This sequence joins TRBV4-3 and TRBJ2-7; TRBD1 agrees at 7 bases. There are 14 residues in the CDR3. Germline-derived CDR1 and CDR2 are LGHNA and YSLEER. The V segment lost 0 bases and the J segment 6 bases; nucleotides outside the gene matches: 5. Here the CDR3 DNA reads TGCGCCAGCAGCCAAGATGAAGGGGGCGGCGAGCAGTACTTC. This gives the protein CASSQDEGGGEQYF.

V gene TRBV10-3 combines with J gene TRBJ2-6; D is possibly TRBD1 (6 bases). V lost 3 bases to trimming and J lost 4 bases, with 10 bases between them. Germline CDR1 ENHRY, CDR2 SYGVKD. The CDR3 is 15 residues long. CDR3 sequence reads: CAISDPGVGANVLTF. CDR3 DNA sequence: TGTGCCATCAGTGACCCAGGGGTAGGGGCCAACGTCCTGACTTTC.

V gene TRBV12-5 combines with J gene TRBJ1-1; unclear D gene. This CDR3 spans 15 amino acids. The germline V gene encodes CDR1 LGHNT and CDR2 FRNRAP. V was trimmed by 7 bases and J by 1 base, leaving 16 bases between them. The CDR3 region is CASAVELGENTEAFF. The DNA of the CDR3 is TGTGCTAGTGCGGTCGAGCTTGGGGAGAACACTGAAGCTTTCTTT.

The chain uses TRBV18 and TRBJ1-2; D unclear. Germline CDR1 reads KGHSH; CDR2 reads LQKENI. The germline V and J ends were trimmed by 2 bases and 0 bases, with 7 bases remaining between them. This CDR3 region has 14 residues. The CDR3 sequence: CASSPGRTNYGYTF. The CDR3 nucleotides are TGTGCCAGCTCACCAGGCAGGACTAACTATGGCTACACCTTC. Complete variable domain (other parts from reference TRBV18 and TRBJ1-2): NAGVMQNPRHLVRRRGQEARLRCSPMKGHSHVYWYRQLPEEGLKFMVYLQKENIIDESGMPKERFSAEFPKEGPSILRIQQVVRGDSAAYFCASSPGRTNYGYTFGSGTRLTVV.

The V call is TRBV30, the J call TRBJ2-3; TRBD2 agrees at 12 bases. The V gene's germline CDR1 is GTSNPN and CDR2 SVGIG (reference sequence). CDR3 length: 17 residues. Trimming cost V 7 bases and J 3 bases; bases outside gene matches: 14. The CDR3 DNA reads TGTGCCTTGGAGGCGGCTAGCGGGGGGGGGCCAACAGATACGCAGTATTTT. Its translation: CALEAASGGGPTDTQYF.

The genes are TRBV30 and TRBJ1-1; D not certain. The CDR3 sequence is 13 residues long. With 0 bases removed from V and 3 bases from J, the gap between germline ends came to 8 bases. The germline CDR1 and CDR2 sequences are GTSNPN and SVGIG (reference sequence). The DNA for the CDR3 is TGTGCCTGGAGTGTAATTTGGTACACTGAAGCTTTCTTT. Translation: CAWSVIWYTEAFF. The variable domain in full, with the rest retrieved from reference TRBV30 and TRBJ1-1, is SQTIHQWPATLVQPVGSPLSLECTVEGTSNPNLYWYRQAAGRGLQLLFYSVGIGQISSEVPQNLSASRPQDRQFILSSKKLLLSDSGFYLCAWSVIWYTEAFFGQGTRLTVV.

This clone has a count of ten or more. The chain joins TRBV9 to TRBJ1-3; possibly TRBD1 for D (5 bases). Germline lookup yields CDR1 SGDLS and CDR2 YYNGEE. V was clipped by 3 bases and J by 0 bases, with 10 bases between them. The length of the CDR3 is 15 residues. The CDR3 nucleotides are TGTGCCAGCAGCGGTCAGGGTGACTCTGGAAACACCATATATTTT. Its protein is CASSGQGDSGNTIYF.

This clone was detected a few times. This rearrangement joins TRBV30 to TRBJ1-1; D is perhaps TRBD1 (6 bases). The CDR3 sequence is 12 residues long. In germline, CDR1 is GTSNPN, CDR2 SVGIG (reference sequence). V shed 8 bases and J shed 4 bases, with 14 bases lying between them. Here the CDR3 DNA reads TGTGCCAGCAACAGGGTGGGCACTGAAGCTTTCTTT. Translated, it gives CASNRVGTEAFF.

This clone has only a few counts. The chain uses TRBV6-5 and TRBJ2-7; possibly TRBD1 or TRBD2 for D (5 bases each). Germline values: CDR1 MNHEY, CDR2 SVGAGI. The ends were cut back, 2 bases at V and 2 bases at J, with 13 bases in the middle. This CDR3 contains 15 residues. For the CDR3, the DNA is TGTGCCAGCAGTTACACGTCCGGGGCCCCCTACGAGCAGTACTTC. Protein product: CASSYTSGAPYEQYF.